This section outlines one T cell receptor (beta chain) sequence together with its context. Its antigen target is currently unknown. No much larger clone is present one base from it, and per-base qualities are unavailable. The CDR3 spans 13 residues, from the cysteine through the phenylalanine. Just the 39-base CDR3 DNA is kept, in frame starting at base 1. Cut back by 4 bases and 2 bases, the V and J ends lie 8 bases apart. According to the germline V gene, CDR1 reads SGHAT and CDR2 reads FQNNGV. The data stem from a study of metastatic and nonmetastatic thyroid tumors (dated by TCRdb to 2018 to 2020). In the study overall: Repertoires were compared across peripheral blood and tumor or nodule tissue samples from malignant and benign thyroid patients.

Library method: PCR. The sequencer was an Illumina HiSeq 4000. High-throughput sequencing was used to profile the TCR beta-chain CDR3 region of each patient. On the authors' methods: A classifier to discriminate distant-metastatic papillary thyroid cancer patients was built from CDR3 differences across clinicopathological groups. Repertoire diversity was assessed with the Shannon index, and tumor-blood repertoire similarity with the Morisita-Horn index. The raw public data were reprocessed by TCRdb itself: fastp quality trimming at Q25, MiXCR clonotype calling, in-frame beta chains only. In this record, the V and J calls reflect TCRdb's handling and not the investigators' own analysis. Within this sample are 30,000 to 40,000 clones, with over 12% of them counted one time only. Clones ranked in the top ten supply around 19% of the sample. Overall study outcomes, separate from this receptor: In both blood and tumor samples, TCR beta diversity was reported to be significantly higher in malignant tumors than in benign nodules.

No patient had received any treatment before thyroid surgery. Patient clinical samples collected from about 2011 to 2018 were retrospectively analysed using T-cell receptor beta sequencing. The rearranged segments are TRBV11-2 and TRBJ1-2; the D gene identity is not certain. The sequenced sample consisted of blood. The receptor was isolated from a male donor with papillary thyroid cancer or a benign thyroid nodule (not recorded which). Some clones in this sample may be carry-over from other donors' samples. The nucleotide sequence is TGTGCCAGCAGCTCCCGGTCAAACTATGGCTACACCTTC. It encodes CASSSRSNYGYTF. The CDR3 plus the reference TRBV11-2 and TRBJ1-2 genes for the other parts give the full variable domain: EAGVAQSPRYKIIEKRQSVAFWCNPISGHATLYWYQQILGQGPKLLIQFQNNGVVDDSQLPKDRFSAERLKGVDSTLKIQPAKLEDSAVYLCASSSRSNYGYTFGSGTRLTVV.